This T cell receptor (beta chain) emerged from a study of blood T cell repertoires in COVID-19. Study-level background: There were acute and convalescent COVID-19 samples, and they came from the United States, Italy and Spain. T cells, B-cell-depleted T cells, or PBMCs supplied cDNA or gDNA.

Authors' analysis steps: The authors estimated nucleated cell counts from reference gene primer amplification. Measured with immunoSEQ multiplex PCR; TCRdb has only the in-frame clones, and not every one. The DNA was the basis for D and trimming; V, J and clone size are from that table. The data hold around 150,000 clones, with about nine tenths observed a single time. The CDR3 covers 12 residues. The V end was cut by 7 bases, the J end by 5 bases, with 11 bases between. CDR1 is LGHDT and CDR2 is YNNKEL in the germline V gene (reference sequence). The receptor was derived from a woman aged 55-70 years with active or convalescent COVID-19. Material: peripheral blood. The chain has TRBV3-1 (or the pseudogene TRBV3-2) and TRBJ1-2; D possibly corresponds to TRBD1 (6 bases). CDR3 in DNA: TGTGCCAGCAACTCACAGGGATATGGCTACACCTTC. Protein sequence: CASNSQGYGYTF.